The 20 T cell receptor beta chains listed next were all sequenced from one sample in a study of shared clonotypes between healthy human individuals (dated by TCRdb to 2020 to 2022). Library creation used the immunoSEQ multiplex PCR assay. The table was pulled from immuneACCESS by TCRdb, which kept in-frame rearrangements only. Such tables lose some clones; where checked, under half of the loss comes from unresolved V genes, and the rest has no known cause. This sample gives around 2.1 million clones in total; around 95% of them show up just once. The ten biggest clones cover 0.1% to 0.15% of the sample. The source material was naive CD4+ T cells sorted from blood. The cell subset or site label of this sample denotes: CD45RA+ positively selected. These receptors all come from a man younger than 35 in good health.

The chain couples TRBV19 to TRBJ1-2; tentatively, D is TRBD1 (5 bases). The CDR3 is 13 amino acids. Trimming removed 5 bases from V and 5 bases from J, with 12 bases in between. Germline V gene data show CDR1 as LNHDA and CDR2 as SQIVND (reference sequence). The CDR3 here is CASSSGGAYGYTF. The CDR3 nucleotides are TGTGCCAGTAGTTCCGGCGGGGCGTATGGCTACACCTTC.

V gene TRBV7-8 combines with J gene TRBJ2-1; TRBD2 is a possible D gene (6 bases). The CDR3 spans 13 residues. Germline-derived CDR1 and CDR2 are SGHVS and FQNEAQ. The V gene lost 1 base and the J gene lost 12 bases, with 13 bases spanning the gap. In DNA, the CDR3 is TGTGCCAGCAGCTTAGTAATAGCGGTCGGGCAGTTCTTC. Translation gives CASSLVIAVGQFF.

CDR3: CAWSRGLDTLVSEAFF. CDR3 coding DNA: TGTGCCTGGAGTAGAGGTTTGGACACCCTAGTCTCTGAAGCTTTCTTT. This chain links TRBV30 with TRBJ1-1, with D tentatively TRBD1 (5 bases). V was cut by 2 bases and J by 6 bases, with 22 bases left in between. Germline CDR1 GTSNPN, CDR2 SVGIG (reference sequence). The CDR3 is made up of 16 amino acids. The full variable domain, in which reference TRBV30 and TRBJ1-1 provide the parts outside the CDR3, is SQTIHQWPATLVQPVGSPLSLECTVEGTSNPNLYWYRQAAGRGLQLLFYSVGIGQISSEVPQNLSASRPQDRQFILSSKKLLLSDSGFYLCAWSRGLDTLVSEAFFGQGTRLTVV.

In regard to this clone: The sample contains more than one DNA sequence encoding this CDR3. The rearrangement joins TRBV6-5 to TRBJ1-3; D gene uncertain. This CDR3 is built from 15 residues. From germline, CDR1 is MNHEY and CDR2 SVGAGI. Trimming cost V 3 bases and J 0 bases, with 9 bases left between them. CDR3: CASSYSGSSGNTIYF. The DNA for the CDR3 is TGTGCCAGCAGTTATTCAGGCTCCTCTGGAAACACCATATATTTT.

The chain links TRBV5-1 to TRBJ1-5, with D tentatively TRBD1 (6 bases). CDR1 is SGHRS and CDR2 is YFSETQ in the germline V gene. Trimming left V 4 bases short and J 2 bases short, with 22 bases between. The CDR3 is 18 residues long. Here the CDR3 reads CASSKREVGAGGNQPQHF. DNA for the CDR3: TGCGCCAGCAGCAAACGTGAAGTGGGGGCCGGGGGCAATCAGCCCCAGCATTTT.

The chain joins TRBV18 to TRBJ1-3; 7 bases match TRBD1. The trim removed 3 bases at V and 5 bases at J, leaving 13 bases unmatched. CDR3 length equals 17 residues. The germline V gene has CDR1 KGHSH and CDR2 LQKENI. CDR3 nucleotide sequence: TGTGCCAGCTCACCTCTAAGCTCGGGACAGACCAGAAACACCATATATTTT. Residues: CASSPLSSGQTRNTIYF.

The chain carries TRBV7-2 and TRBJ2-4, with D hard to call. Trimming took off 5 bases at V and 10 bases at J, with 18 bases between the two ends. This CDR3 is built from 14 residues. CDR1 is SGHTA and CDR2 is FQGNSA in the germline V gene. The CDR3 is CASSPLLPSGIQYF. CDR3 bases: TGTGCCAGCAGCCCCCTCCTCCCCTCCGGAATTCAGTACTTC.

CDR3 in amino acids: CASSRDFVTEAFF. The CDR3 coding sequence is TGTGCCAGCAGTCGTGATTTTGTTACTGAAGCTTTCTTT. This chain links TRBV2 with TRBJ1-1, with D hard to call. V was trimmed by 5 bases and J by 5 bases, leaving 12 bases between them. Germline loops: CDR1 SNHLY, CDR2 FYNNEI. CDR3 size: 13 residues.

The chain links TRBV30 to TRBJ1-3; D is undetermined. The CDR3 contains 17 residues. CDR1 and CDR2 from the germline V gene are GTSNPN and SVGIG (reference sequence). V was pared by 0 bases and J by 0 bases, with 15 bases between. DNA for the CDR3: TGTGCCTGGAGTGTATTCGGGTGGGAAATCTCTGGAAACACCATATATTTT. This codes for CAWSVFGWEISGNTIYF.

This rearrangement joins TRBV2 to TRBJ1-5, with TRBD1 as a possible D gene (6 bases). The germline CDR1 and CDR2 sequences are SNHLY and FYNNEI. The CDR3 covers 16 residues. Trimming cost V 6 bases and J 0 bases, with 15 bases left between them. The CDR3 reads CASSSSRGYSNQPQHF. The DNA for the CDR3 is TGTGCCAGCAGCTCAAGCAGGGGTTATAGCAATCAGCCCCAGCATTTT.

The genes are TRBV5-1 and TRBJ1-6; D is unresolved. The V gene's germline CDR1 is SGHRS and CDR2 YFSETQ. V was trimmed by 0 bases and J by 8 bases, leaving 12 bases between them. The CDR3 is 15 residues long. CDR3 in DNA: TGCGCCAGCAGCTTGGTTGGGGTTGGGGATTCACCCCTCCACTTT. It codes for CASSLVGVGDSPLHF.

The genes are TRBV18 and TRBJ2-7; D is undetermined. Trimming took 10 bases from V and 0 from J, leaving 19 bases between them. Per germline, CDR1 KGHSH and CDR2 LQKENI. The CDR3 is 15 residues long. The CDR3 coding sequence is TGTGCCACGACCAAAGGAACAGAGAACTCCTACGAGCAGTACTTC. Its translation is CATTKGTENSYEQYF.

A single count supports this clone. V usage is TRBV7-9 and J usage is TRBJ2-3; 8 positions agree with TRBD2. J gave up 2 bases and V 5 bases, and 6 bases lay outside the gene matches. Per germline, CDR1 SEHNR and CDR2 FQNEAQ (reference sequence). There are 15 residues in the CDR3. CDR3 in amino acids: CASSLSGTVTDTQYF. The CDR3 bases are TGTGCCAGCAGCCTTAGCGGGACCGTCACAGATACGCAGTATTTT.

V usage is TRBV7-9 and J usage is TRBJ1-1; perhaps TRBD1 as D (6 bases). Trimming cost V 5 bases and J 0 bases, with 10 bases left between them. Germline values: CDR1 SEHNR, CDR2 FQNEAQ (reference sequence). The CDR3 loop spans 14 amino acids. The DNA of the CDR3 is TGTGCCAGCAGCCCAGGGGCTATGAACACTGAAGCTTTCTTT. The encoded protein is CASSPGAMNTEAFF.

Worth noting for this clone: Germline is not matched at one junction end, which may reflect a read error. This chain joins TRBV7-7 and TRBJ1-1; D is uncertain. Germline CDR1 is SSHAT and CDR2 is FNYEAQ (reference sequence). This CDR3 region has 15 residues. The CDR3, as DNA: TGTGCTAGCAGAGGCCAGCGGGGAATGAACACTGAAGCTTTCTTT. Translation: CASRGQRGMNTEAFF.

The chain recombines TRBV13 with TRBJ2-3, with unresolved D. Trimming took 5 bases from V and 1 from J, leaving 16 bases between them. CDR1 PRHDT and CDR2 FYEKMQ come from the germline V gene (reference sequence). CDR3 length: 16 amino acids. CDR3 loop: CASSLWAALRTDTQYF. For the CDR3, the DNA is TGTGCCAGCAGCCTCTGGGCCGCACTCCGCACAGATACGCAGTATTTT.

CDR3 sequence reads: CASTLPGQGTGGLFF. The CDR3 DNA sequence: TGTGCCAGCACGCTACCGGGACAGGGAACGGGCGGCCTATTCTTC. The chain couples TRBV7-2 to TRBJ2-1, with TRBD1 matching 9 bases. The CDR3 covers 15 residues. The germline V gene encodes CDR1 SGHTA and CDR2 FQGNSA. J lost 16 bases, V lost 7 bases, and 20 bases had no gene match.

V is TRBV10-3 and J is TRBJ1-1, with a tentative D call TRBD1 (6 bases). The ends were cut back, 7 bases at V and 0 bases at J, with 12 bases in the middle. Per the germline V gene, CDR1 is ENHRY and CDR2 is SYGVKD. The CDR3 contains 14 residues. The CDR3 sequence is CAITSGEVNTEAFF. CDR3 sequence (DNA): TGTGCCATCACTTCAGGGGAGGTGAACACTGAAGCTTTCTTT.

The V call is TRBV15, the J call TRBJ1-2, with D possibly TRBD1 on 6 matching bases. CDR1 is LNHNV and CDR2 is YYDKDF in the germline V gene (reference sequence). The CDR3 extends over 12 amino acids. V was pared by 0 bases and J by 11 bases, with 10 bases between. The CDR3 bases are TGTGCCACCAGCAGAGATATGGGGGCTTACACCTTC. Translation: CATSRDMGAYTF.

Written as DNA, the CDR3 is TGCGCCAGCAGCTTGGGAGACAGGGGGCGCGGGGACGAAAAACTGTTTTTT. It specifies CASSLGDRGRGDEKLFF. The chain employs TRBV5-1 and TRBJ1-4; 10 nucleotides agree with TRBD1. Germline values: CDR1 SGHRS, CDR2 YFSETQ. V shed 0 bases and J 8 bases; nucleotides not matched to a gene: 10. The CDR3 covers 17 residues. Full variable domain (missing parts from reference TRBV5-1 and TRBJ1-4): KAGVTQTPRYLIKTRGQQVTLSCSPISGHRSVSWYQQTPGQGLQFLFEYFSETQRNKGNFPGRFSGRQFSNSRSEMNVSTLELGDSALYLCASSLGDRGRGDEKLFFGSGTQLSVL.